The 27 T cell receptor beta chains given below trace back to one sample, sequenced in a study of Tregs in tolerant kidney transplant recipients. Some clones are missing from TCRdb's copy, which holds only in-frame ones; the method was immunoSEQ multiplex PCR. The sample carries over 50,000 clones, about four fifths recorded once. Sequences were obtained from CD4+ T cells from blood. All receptors derive from a human donor in good health.

Points on this clone: One junction end disagrees with the germline gene, perhaps due to a read error. This sequence joins TRBV11-2 and TRBJ2-3; D is unresolved. Germline-derived CDR1 and CDR2 are SGHAT and FQNNGV. CDR3 length: 14 amino acids. The CDR3 coding sequence is TGTGCCAGCAGCGTAGCCCCCGCGCCAAATACGAAGTATTTT. Amino acids: CASSVAPAPNTKYF.

The chain carries TRBV5-6 and TRBJ2-3, with 14 bases that match TRBD2. Germline V gene sequence: CDR1 SGHDT, CDR2 YYEEEE. Trimming cost V 4 bases and J 4 bases; bases outside gene matches: 8. This CDR3 region has 17 residues. CDR3 in DNA: TGTGCCAGCAGCGTCCGGACTAGCGGGGGGTCCTCAGATACGCAGTATTTT. This codes for CASSVRTSGGSSDTQYF.

The chain recombines TRBV6-1 with TRBJ1-2; weak D call: TRBD1 (5 bases). CDR3 size: 12 residues. CDR1 and CDR2 from the germline V gene are MNHNS and SASEGT. V lost 5 bases and J lost 1, with 5 bases in between. The CDR3 DNA is TGTGCCAGCAGTCAGGGTAACTATGGCTACACCTTC. Its protein product is CASSQGNYGYTF.

This clone was observed a single time. V usage is TRBV27 and J usage is TRBJ1-3; 7 bases line up with TRBD1. After removal of 5 bases from V and 3 bases from J, the junction contained 13 bases not matched to a gene. From germline, CDR1 is MNHEY and CDR2 SMNVEV (reference sequence). CDR3 length equals 17 residues. This chain's CDR3 is CASSRAQGVMGGNTIYF. The CDR3, as DNA: TGTGCCAGCAGTCGTGCCCAGGGGGTCATGGGTGGAAACACCATATATTTT.

The chain links TRBV5-4 to TRBJ1-6; D uncertain. The CDR3 runs 18 residues. Between the trimmed V and J ends, which lost 0 bases and 5 bases, there was a span of 18 bases. Germline V gene sequence: CDR1 SGHNT, CDR2 YYREEE (reference sequence). The CDR3 region is CASSLGAWTLGDNSPLHF. In DNA form, the CDR3 reads TGTGCCAGCAGCTTGGGGGCCTGGACCCTCGGGGATAATTCACCCCTCCACTTT.

This clone was detected once. The V call is TRBV5-1, the J call TRBJ2-7; the D is unclear. The CDR3 sequence is 15 residues long. Germline V CDR1 and CDR2: SGHRS, YFSETQ. Trimming cost V 2 bases and J 2 bases, with 14 bases left between them. In nucleotides, the CDR3 is TGCGCCAGCAGCTTTGGCTCGGCCGAGACCTACGAGCAGTACTTC. As protein: CASSFGSAETYEQYF.

The V and J genes are TRBV11-1 and TRBJ2-5; 7 bases are shared with TRBD2. The germline CDR1 and CDR2 sequences are SGHAT and FQDESV (reference sequence). V lost 5 bases, J lost 5 bases, and 8 bases stayed unmatched. The CDR3 length is 14 residues. The CDR3 loop is CASSRVGGDETQYF. The CDR3 region has the DNA TGTGCCAGCAGCCGAGTTGGGGGGGATGAGACCCAGTACTTC.

The J gene is TRBJ2-5, the V gene TRBV11-3; no reliable D call. Germline CDR1 SGHNT, CDR2 YENEEA. Trimming took 4 bases from V and 1 from J, leaving 16 bases between them. The CDR3 spans 16 residues. CDR3 bases: TGTGCCAGCAGCTACGGACGGTGGCAGACCCAAGAGACCCAGTACTTC. It specifies CASSYGRWQTQETQYF.

This clone turned up a few times. The chain joins TRBV6-1 to TRBJ2-4; 7 nucleotides match TRBD1. After removal of 7 bases from V and 0 bases from J, the junction contained 6 bases not matched to a gene. The CDR3 is 15 amino acids. The germline V gene has CDR1 MNHNS and CDR2 SASEGT. In DNA form, the CDR3 reads TGTGCCAGCATTGAGGGGGCTATAGCCAAAAACATTCAGTACTTC. Translation: CASIEGAIAKNIQYF.

This clone was detected only a few times. The chain carries TRBV27 and TRBJ2-2; 7 bases map to TRBD2. The CDR3 is made up of 16 amino acids. Germline loops: CDR1 MNHEY, CDR2 SMNVEV (reference sequence). V gave up 5 bases and J gave up 4 bases; unmatched junction bases: 10. CDR3 bases: TGTGCCAGCAGTCCCGTGGGAGCGGGGCTCACCGGGGAGCTGTTTTTT. This translates into CASSPVGAGLTGELFF.

V gene TRBV11-3 combines with J gene TRBJ1-4; 12 positions match TRBD1. Germline CDR1 reads SGHNT; CDR2 reads YENEEA. The ends lost 0 bases at V and 7 bases at J; junction bases unmatched: 9. CDR3 size: 18 residues. CDR3 nucleotide sequence: TGTGCCAGCAGCTTAGAGGGGACAGGGGGCGCCGGACGTGAAAAACTGTTTTTT. Amino acid sequence: CASSLEGTGGAGREKLFF.

The chain links TRBV2 to TRBJ1-5, with 8 positions matching TRBD1. The CDR3 sequence is 15 residues long. Losses at the gene ends were 4 bases for V and 2 bases for J; bases not matched to a gene: 4. Germline assignment: CDR1 SNHLY and CDR2 FYNNEI. The CDR3 reads CASSVETGGNQPQHF. The CDR3 coding sequence is TGTGCCAGCAGTGTTGAGACAGGGGGCAATCAGCCCCAGCATTTT.

The chain joins TRBV5-4 to TRBJ2-7, with D perhaps TRBD2 (5 bases). This CDR3 is built from 13 residues. CDR1 is SGHNT, CDR2 YYREEE, per germline (reference sequence). V was trimmed by 6 bases and J by 4 bases, leaving 14 bases between them. CDR3 protein: CASKPSSGYEQYF. Written as DNA, the CDR3 is TGTGCCAGCAAGCCTAGCTCGGGGTACGAGCAGTACTTC.

The rearrangement joins TRBV6-5 to TRBJ2-5; 7 nucleotides match TRBD1. Germline V gene lookup returns CDR1 MNHEY and CDR2 SVGAGI. CDR3 length equals 15 residues. V gave up 6 bases and J gave up 5 bases; unmatched junction bases: 12. CDR3 DNA: TGTGCCAGCAGGCCCCGGGACAGCTGGGGGGAGACCCAGTACTTC. It codes for CASRPRDSWGETQYF.

The chain joins TRBV5-1 to TRBJ2-2; 9 positions match TRBD1. The CDR3 length is 15 residues. The junction had 10 bases not matched to a gene; V was cut back by 4 bases and J by 9 bases. Germline V lookup: CDR1 SGHRS, CDR2 YFSETQ. DNA of the CDR3: TGCGCCAGCAGCCCACCCGGACAGGGGTTCCGGGAGCTGTTTTTT. This gives the protein CASSPPGQGFRELFF.

This clone has more than one count but fewer than ten. CDR3 region: CASSAGFNQPQHF. The CDR3 nucleotides read TGTGCCAGCAGTGCAGGGTTTAATCAGCCCCAGCATTTT. The genes are TRBV25-1 and TRBJ1-5; D might be TRBD1 (5 bases). Between the trimmed V and J ends, which lost 4 bases and 4 bases, there was a span of 8 bases. The CDR3 sequence is 13 residues long. The germline gives CDR1 MGHDK, CDR2 SYGVNS.

This sequence joins TRBV6-5 and TRBJ1-1; D uncertain. Germline V gene data show CDR1 as MNHEY and CDR2 as SVGAGI. The V end was cut by 0 bases, the J end by 1 base, with 9 bases between. This CDR3 is 15 amino acids long. Here the CDR3 reads CASSYSGRSNTEAFF. The CDR3, as DNA: TGTGCCAGCAGTTACTCAGGACGCTCGAACACTGAAGCTTTCTTT.

The CDR3 protein is CASSEEARDTQYF. CDR3 DNA: TGTGCCAGCAGTGAAGAAGCCCGTGATACGCAGTATTTT. This chain joins TRBV6-1 and TRBJ2-3; D is ambiguous. The V and J ends lost 1 base and 6 bases respectively, with 8 bases between them. This CDR3 spans 13 amino acids. Looked up from germline, CDR1 is MNHNS and CDR2 is SASEGT.

Regarding this clone: Mismatch with germline at one junction end may stem from a read error. Other DNA sequences of this sample code for an identical CDR3. This chain joins TRBV2 and TRBJ2-5; unclear D gene. Germline CDR1 SNHLY, CDR2 FYNNEI. This CDR3 contains 10 residues. The CDR3 reads CASSEETQYF. The CDR3 DNA reads TGTGCCAGCAGCGAAGAGACCCAGTACTTC.

V is TRBV9 and J is TRBJ2-1, with 8 bases fitting TRBD2. This CDR3 has 14 residues. The ends lost 2 bases at V and 3 bases at J; junction bases unmatched: 1. Germline CDR1 is SGDLS and CDR2 is YYNGEE. CDR3 amino acids: CASSVSGIYNEQFF. In DNA form, the CDR3 reads TGTGCCAGCAGCGTTAGCGGGATCTACAATGAGCAGTTCTTC.

V and J are TRBV7-7 and TRBJ2-3; D gene unclear. The germline gives CDR1 SSHAT, CDR2 FNYEAQ (reference sequence). V lost 1 base, J lost 2 bases, and 10 bases lay in between. This CDR3 contains 15 residues. CDR3 amino acids: CASSLGVGNTDTQYF. As DNA, the CDR3 is TGTGCCAGCAGCTTAGGTGTGGGTAACACAGATACGCAGTATTTT.

The chain couples TRBV6-1 to TRBJ1-4, with 9 bases aligning to TRBD1. The CDR3 is 15 amino acids. V trimming: 6 bases; J trimming: 8 bases; junction bases outside the gene matches: 10. The germline V gene encodes CDR1 MNHNS and CDR2 SASEGT. The CDR3 spells CASSLQGASREKLFF. CDR3 DNA: TGTGCCAGCAGCCTACAGGGGGCAAGTCGAGAAAAACTGTTTTTT.

The rearrangement uses TRBV7-8 and TRBJ2-7, with 11 bases aligning to TRBD1. This CDR3 is 13 amino acids long. The trim removed 6 bases at V and 4 bases at J, leaving 2 bases unmatched. Germline CDR1 reads SGHVS; CDR2 reads FQNEAQ. CDR3: CASRDRGQYEQYF. CDR3 DNA: TGTGCCAGCAGGGACAGGGGGCAATACGAGCAGTACTTC. Using reference TRBV7-8 and TRBJ2-7 for the parts outside the CDR3, the full variable domain is GAGVSQSPRYKVAKRGQDVALRCDPISGHVSLFWYQQALGQGPEFLTYFQNEAQLDKSGLPSDRFFAERPEGSVSTLKIQRTQQEDSAVYLCASRDRGQYEQYFGPGTRLTVT.

This chain links TRBV11-2 with TRBJ2-1, with D hard to call. Trimming took off 5 bases at V and 2 bases at J, with 13 bases between the two ends. The CDR3 loop spans 15 amino acids. Germline values: CDR1 SGHAT, CDR2 FQNNGV. CDR3 region: CASSPGQLTYNEQFF. CDR3 in DNA: TGTGCCAGCAGCCCCGGTCAACTCACCTACAATGAGCAGTTCTTC.

This chain connects TRBV5-4 to TRBJ1-1; unclear D gene. The V end lost 4 bases, the J end lost 0 bases, and 7 bases lay between the germline ends. The CDR3 has 13 amino acids. Germline CDR1 is SGHNT and CDR2 is YYREEE (reference sequence). In DNA, the CDR3 is TGTGCCAGCAGCGTCGGACTGAACACTGAAGCTTTCTTT. Its translation is CASSVGLNTEAFF.

The chain joins TRBV6-1 to TRBJ2-6; possibly TRBD2 for D (6 bases). V lost 4 bases and J lost 0, with 7 bases in between. Germline lookup yields CDR1 MNHNS and CDR2 SASEGT. This CDR3 has 15 amino acids. CDR3: CASSATSSGANVLTF. DNA for the CDR3: TGTGCCAGCAGTGCGACTAGCTCTGGGGCCAACGTCCTGACTTTC.

This chain uses TRBV5-1 with TRBJ2-7; D remains unclear. Germline assignment: CDR1 SGHRS and CDR2 YFSETQ. CDR3 length: 13 residues. The V gene lost 1 base and the J gene lost 0 bases, with 5 bases spanning the gap. The CDR3 nucleotides are TGCGCCAGCAGCTTGACAAACTCCTACGAGCAGTACTTC. Amino acids: CASSLTNSYEQYF.